Below, one TCR beta chain is given with its context. The germline V gene has CDR1 MGHRA and CDR2 YSYEKL. The CDR3 is 18 residues long. V lost 3 bases, J lost 6 bases, and 23 bases lay in between. This specimen comes from a study of blood T cell repertoires in COVID-19. Profiled with immunoSEQ multiplex PCR; TCRdb holds only in-frame clones, not every one. The repertoire holds 250,000 or so clones, with about 87% as singletons. The sequence derives from a woman aged 60 to 75 with COVID-19, enrolled during active disease. The genes are TRBV4-1 and TRBJ2-2; a possible D gene is TRBD2 (5 bases). Sequenced material: peripheral blood. CDR3 in DNA: TGCGCCAGCAGCCACGCCCTGGGTCCTGGGCGGGTGGCCGGGGAGCTGTTTTTT. It encodes CASSHALGPGRVAGELFF.